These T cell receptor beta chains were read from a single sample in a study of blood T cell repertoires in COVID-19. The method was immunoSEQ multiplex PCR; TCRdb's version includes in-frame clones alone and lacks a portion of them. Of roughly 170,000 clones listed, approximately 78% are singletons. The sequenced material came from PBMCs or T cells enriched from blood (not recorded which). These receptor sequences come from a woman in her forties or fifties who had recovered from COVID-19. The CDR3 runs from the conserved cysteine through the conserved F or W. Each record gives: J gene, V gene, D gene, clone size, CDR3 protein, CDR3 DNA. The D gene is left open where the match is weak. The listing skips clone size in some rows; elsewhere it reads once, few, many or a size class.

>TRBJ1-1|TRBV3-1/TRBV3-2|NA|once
CASSQTKQTNEAFF
TGTGCCAGCAGCCAAACAAAACAGACAAATGAAGCTTTCTTT
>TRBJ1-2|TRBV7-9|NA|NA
CASSPGQRYGYTF
TGTGCCAGCAGCCCAGGACAGCGGTATGGCTACACCTTC
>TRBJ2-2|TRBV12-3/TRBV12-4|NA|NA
CASSAYSGELFF
TGTGCCAGCAGTGCCTATTCCGGGGAGCTGTTTTTT
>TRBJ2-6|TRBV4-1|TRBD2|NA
CASSRAVPSGNLGSGANVLTF
TGCGCCAGCAGCCGCGCCGTCCCTAGCGGGAATCTCGGTTCTGGGGCCAACGTCCTGACTTTC
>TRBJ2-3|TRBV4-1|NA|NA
CASSQDRGTVASTDTQYF
TGCGCCAGCAGCCAAGATCGGGGGACGGTAGCTAGCACAGATACGCAGTATTTT
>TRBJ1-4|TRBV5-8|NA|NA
CASSLIAGRAKLFF
TGTGCCAGCAGCTTGATCGCAGGGAGGGCAAAACTGTTTTTT
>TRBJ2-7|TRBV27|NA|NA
CASSLGVSSSYEQYF
TGTGCCAGCAGTTTAGGAGTATCCAGCTCCTACGAGCAGTACTTC
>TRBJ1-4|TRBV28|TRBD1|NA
CASTPGTGNEKLFF
TGTGCCAGCACCCCGGGGACAGGGAATGAAAAACTGTTTTTT
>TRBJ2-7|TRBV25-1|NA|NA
CASSDPAGGLYEQYF
TGTGCCAGCAGTGACCCGGCCGGGGGACTTTACGAGCAGTACTTC
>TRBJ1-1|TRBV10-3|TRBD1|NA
CAISSNRGRADTEAFF
TGTGCCATCAGCTCAAACAGGGGGCGCGCTGACACTGAAGCTTTCTTT
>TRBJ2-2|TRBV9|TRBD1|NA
CASSATNRGSGELFF
TGTGCCAGCAGCGCAACAAACAGGGGTTCCGGGGAGCTGTTTTTT
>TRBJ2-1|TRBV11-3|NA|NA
CASSLGGLEREQFF
TGTGCCAGCAGCTTAGGCGGGCTAGAACGTGAGCAGTTCTTC
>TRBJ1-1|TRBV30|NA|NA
CAWRGEGGTEAFF
TGTGCCTGGCGAGGCGAAGGGGGCACTGAAGCTTTCTTT
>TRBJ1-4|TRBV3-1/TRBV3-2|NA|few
CASSQDPRATNEKLFF
TGTGCCAGCAGCCAAGATCCGCGGGCAACTAATGAAAAACTGTTTTTT
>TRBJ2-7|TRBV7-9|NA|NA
CASSLVGDSYEQYF
TGTGCCAGCAGCTTAGTGGGAGACTCCTACGAGCAGTACTTC
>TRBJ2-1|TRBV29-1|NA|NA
CSVFTYNEQFF
TGCAGCGTTTTCACCTACAATGAGCAGTTCTTC
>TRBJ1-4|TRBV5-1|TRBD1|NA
CASSRQGTATNEKLFF
TGCGCCAGCAGCAGACAGGGCACAGCAACTAATGAAAAACTGTTTTTT
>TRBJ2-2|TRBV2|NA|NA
CASSERTGHGELFF
TGTGCCAGCAGTGAAAGAACTGGACACGGGGAGCTGTTTTTT
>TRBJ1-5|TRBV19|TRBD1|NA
CASSGTARTGAQPQHF
TGTGCCAGTAGTGGCACCGCCAGGACAGGGGCTCAGCCCCAGCATTTT
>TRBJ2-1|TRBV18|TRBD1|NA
CASSPDRDRHNDEQFF
TGTGCCAGCTCACCAGACCGGGACAGACACAATGACGAGCAGTTCTTC
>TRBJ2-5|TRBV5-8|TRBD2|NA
CASSPGLAGGQETQYF
TGTGCCAGCAGCCCTGGACTAGCGGGAGGACAAGAGACCCAGTACTTC
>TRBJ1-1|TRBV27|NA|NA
CASAPGQKNRAFF
TGTGCCAGCGCCCCGGGACAAAAGAACCGGGCTTTCTTT
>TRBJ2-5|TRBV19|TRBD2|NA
CASKGGGRDGTGKTQYF
TGTGCCAGTAAGGGAGGCGGGAGGGATGGGACGGGGAAGACCCAGTACTTC
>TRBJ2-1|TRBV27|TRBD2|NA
CASSSAGGIVGQFF
TGTGCCAGCTCCTCGGCGGGAGGAATCGTAGGGCAGTTCTTC
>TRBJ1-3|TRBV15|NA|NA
CATSRLSDTRNTIYF
TGTGCCACCAGCAGACTCTCGGACACCCGAAACACCATATATTTT
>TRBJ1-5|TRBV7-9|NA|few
CASSLAGTSLSDQPQHF
TGTGCCAGCAGCTTAGCCGGGACTTCTCTGTCGGATCAGCCCCAGCATTTT